The T cell receptor (beta chain) under discussion was sequenced for a study of blood T cell repertoires in COVID-19. At the level of the study: The samples span acute and convalescent COVID-19 from the United States, Italy and Spain. The cDNA or gDNA used as material had been derived from T cells, B-cell-depleted T cells, or PBMCs.

The CDR3 is made up of 14 amino acids. The V and J ends lost 0 bases and 4 bases respectively, with 9 bases between them. Looked up from germline, CDR1 is MNHEY and CDR2 is SVGEGT. In the source study's methods: Reference gene primer amplification gave nucleated cell count estimates. Some clones are missing from TCRdb's copy, which holds only in-frame ones; the method was immunoSEQ multiplex PCR. That table furnishes V, J and clone size, whereas the DNA furnished D and trimming. The table shows roughly 220,000 clones, with approximately 81% occurring only once. This rearrangement joins TRBV6-2 or TRBV6-3 to TRBJ2-5; possible D gene TRBD2, 5 bases. This sequence was found in a man aged 45-65 years who had recovered from COVID-19. The sequenced sample consisted of peripheral blood. CDR3 residues: CASSYSGVGETQYF. The CDR3 DNA is TGTGCCAGCAGTTACTCGGGAGTCGGAGAGACCCAGTACTTC.